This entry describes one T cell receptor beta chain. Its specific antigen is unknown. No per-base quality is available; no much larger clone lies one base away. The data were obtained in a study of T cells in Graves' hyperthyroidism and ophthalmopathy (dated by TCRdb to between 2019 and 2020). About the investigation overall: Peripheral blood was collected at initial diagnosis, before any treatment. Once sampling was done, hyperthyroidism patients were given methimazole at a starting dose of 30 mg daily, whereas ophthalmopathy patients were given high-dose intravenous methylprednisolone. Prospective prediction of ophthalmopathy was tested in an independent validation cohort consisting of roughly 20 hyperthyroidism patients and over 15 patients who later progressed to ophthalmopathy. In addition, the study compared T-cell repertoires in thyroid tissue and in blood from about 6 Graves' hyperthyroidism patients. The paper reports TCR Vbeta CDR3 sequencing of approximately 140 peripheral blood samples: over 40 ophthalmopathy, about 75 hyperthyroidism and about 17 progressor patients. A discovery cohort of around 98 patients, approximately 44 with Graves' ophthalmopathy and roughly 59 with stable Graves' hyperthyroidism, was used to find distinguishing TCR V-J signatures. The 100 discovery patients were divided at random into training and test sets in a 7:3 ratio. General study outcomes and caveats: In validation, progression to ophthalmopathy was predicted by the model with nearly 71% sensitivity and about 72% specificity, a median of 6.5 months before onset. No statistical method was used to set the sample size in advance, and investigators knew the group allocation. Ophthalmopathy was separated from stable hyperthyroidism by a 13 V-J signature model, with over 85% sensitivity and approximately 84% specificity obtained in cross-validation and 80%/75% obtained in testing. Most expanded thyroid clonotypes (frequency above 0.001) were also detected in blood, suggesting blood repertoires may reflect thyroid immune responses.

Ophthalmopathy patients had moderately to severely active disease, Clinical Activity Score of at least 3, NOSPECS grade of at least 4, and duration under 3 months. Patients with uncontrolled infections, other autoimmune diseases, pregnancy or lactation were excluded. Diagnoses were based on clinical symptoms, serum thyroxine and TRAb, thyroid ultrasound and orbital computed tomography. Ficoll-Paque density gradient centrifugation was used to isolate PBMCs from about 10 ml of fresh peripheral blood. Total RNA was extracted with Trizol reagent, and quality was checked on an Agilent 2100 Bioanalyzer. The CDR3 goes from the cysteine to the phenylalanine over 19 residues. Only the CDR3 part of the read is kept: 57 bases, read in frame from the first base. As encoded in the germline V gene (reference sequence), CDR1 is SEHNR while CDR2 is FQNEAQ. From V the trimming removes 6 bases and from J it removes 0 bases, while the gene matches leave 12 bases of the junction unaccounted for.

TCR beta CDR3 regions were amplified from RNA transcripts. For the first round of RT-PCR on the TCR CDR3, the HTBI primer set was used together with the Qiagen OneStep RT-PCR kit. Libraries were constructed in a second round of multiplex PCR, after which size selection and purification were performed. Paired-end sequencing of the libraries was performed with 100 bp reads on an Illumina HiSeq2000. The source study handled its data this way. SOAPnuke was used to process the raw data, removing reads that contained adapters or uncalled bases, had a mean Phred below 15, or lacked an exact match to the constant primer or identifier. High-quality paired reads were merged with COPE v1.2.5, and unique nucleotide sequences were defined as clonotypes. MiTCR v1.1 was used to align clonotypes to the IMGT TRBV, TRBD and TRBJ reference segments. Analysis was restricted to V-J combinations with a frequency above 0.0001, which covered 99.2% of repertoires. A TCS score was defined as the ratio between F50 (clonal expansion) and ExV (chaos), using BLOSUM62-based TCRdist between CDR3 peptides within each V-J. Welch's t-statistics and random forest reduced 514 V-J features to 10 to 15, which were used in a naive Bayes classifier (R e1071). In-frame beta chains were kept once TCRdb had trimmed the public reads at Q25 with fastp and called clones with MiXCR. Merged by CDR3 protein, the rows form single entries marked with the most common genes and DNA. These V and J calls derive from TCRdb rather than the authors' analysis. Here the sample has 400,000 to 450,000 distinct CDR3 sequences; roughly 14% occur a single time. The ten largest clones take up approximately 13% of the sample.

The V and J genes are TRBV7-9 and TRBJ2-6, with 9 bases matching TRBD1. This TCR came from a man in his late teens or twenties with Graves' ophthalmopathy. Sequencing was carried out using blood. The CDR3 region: CASRDGTGHPDSGANVLTF. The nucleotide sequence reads TGTGCCAGCAGGGACGGGACAGGGCACCCTGACTCTGGGGCCAACGTCCTGACTTTC.